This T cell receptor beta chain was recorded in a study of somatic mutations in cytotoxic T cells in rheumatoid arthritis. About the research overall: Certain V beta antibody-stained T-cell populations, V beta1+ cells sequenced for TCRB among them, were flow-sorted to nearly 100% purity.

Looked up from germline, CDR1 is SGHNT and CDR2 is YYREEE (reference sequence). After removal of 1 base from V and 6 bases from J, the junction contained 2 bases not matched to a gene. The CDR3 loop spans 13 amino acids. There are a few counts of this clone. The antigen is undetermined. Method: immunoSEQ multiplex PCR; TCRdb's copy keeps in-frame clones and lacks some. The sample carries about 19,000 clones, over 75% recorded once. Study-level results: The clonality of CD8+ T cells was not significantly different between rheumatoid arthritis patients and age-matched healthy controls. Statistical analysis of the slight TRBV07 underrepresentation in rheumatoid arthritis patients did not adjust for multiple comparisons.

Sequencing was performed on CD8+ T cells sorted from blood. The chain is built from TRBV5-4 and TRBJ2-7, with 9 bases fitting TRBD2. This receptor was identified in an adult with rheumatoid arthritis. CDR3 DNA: TGTGCCAGCAGCTTGACTAGCGGGCCCGAGCAGTACTTC. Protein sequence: CASSLTSGPEQYF.